These 25 T cell receptor beta chains originate from one sample sequenced in a study of blood T cells in healthy people across ages. Using a J-beta primer mix together with a sample-barcoded 5' primer, a second PCR was run for about 6 to 12 cycles. A single record per CDR3 protein comes from TCRdb applying MiXCR to the 5' RACE reads. Of about 780,000 distinct CDR3 sequences listed, 55% to 65% are singletons. Sequenced: blood. The receptors derive from a man aged 25 to 40 in good health.

The CDR3 nucleotides read TGCGCCAGCAGACCCGGCCGGGCTCTCACAGATACGCAGTATTTT. Translated, it gives CASRPGRALTDTQYF. The gene calls are TRBV5-1 and TRBJ2-3, with no clear D. Germline V lookup: CDR1 SGHRS, CDR2 YFSETQ. V lost 5 bases, J lost 2 bases, and 15 bases lay in between. The CDR3 length is 15 residues.

The chain couples TRBV12-3 or TRBV12-4 to TRBJ2-5; D perhaps matches TRBD1 (5 bases). V lost 8 bases to trimming and J lost 5 bases, with 12 bases between them. This CDR3 contains 12 residues. CDR3 nucleotide sequence: TGTGCCAGCGGGGCCACGAGTGAGACCCAGTACTTC. Translated, it gives CASGATSETQYF.

CDR3 nucleotides: TGTGCCAGCAGCGTAACAGGGGGCCTTGGGGAGACCCAGTACTTC. Protein: CASSVTGGLGETQYF. The gene calls are TRBV7-9 and TRBJ2-5; 9 nucleotides agree with TRBD1. The ends lost 5 bases at V and 5 bases at J; junction bases unmatched: 9. Germline-derived CDR1 and CDR2 are SEHNR and FQNEAQ (reference sequence). The CDR3 sequence is 15 residues long.

V is TRBV7-9 and J is TRBJ1-5, with D unclear. The CDR3 loop spans 13 amino acids. V was cut by 1 base and J by 4 bases, with 5 bases left in between. Germline loops: CDR1 SEHNR, CDR2 FQNEAQ (reference sequence). The CDR3 region has the DNA TGTGCCAGCAGCTTAGGGGTAAATCAGCCCCAGCATTTT. It specifies CASSLGVNQPQHF.

This clonotype turned up a few times. V and J are TRBV27 and TRBJ1-6, with D possibly matching TRBD1 (6 bases). The V end lost 5 bases, the J end lost 6 bases, and 17 bases lay between the germline ends. CDR1 MNHEY and CDR2 SMNVEV come from the germline V gene (reference sequence). This CDR3 is 16 amino acids long. The CDR3, as DNA: TGTGCCAGCAGTCGAGCCCTACAGGGCTTTAATTCACCCCTCCACTTT. It translates to CASSRALQGFNSPLHF.

The CDR3 DNA reads as TGTGCCAGCAGTAACAGCGGGGGGCTGAACGAGCAGTACTTC. Its translation is CASSNSGGLNEQYF. The genes are TRBV2 and TRBJ2-7, with 9 bases identical to TRBD2. Germline assignment: CDR1 SNHLY and CDR2 FYNNEI. The CDR3 spans 14 residues. The J segment lost 5 bases and the V segment lost 5 bases, leaving 7 bases of the junction unmatched.

This clonotype occurred a few times. The V and J genes are TRBV27 and TRBJ1-2; D gene unclear. The CDR3 consists of 15 residues. The germline V gene encodes CDR1 MNHEY and CDR2 SMNVEV (reference sequence). V was shortened by 0 bases and J by 4 bases, with 12 bases between the two germline ends. CDR3 region: CASSLSRVDFYGYTF. The CDR3 DNA sequence: TGTGCCAGCAGTTTATCCCGGGTAGATTTCTATGGCTACACCTTC.

In this sample, this clonotype turned up once. The V and J genes are TRBV20-1 and TRBJ2-5; 8 bases align to TRBD1. Germline V gene sequence: CDR1 DFQATT, CDR2 SNEGSKA (reference sequence). Trimming at V came to 6 bases and at J to 4 bases, leaving 7 bases not matched to a gene. The CDR3 runs 13 residues. CDR3 residues: CSALGQDGETQYF. The CDR3 nucleotides are TGCAGTGCCCTGGGACAGGATGGAGAGACCCAGTACTTC.

The chain employs TRBV10-3 and TRBJ2-2; TRBD1 matches at 7 bases. Germline assignment: CDR1 ENHRY and CDR2 SYGVKD. The CDR3 sequence is 16 residues long. V lost 0 bases, J lost 3 bases, and 4 bases stayed unmatched. The CDR3 bases are TGTGCCATCAGTGAGTCGAGGACAGGTGACACCGGGGAGCTGTTTTTT. It is translated as CAISESRTGDTGELFF.

The chain couples TRBV6-5 to TRBJ1-2, with D maybe TRBD1 (5 bases). CDR1 and CDR2 from the germline V gene are MNHEY and SVGAGI. The V gene lost 6 bases and the J gene lost 8 bases, with 16 bases spanning the gap. The CDR3 has 13 residues. CDR3 protein: CASSPDSFSGYTF. CDR3 DNA: TGTGCCAGCAGCCCCGACAGTTTCAGCGGCTACACCTTC.

J is TRBJ2-1 and V is TRBV5-1, with 7 bases fitting TRBD2. CDR1 and CDR2 (germline): SGHRS, YFSETQ. Germline trimming cut 0 bases from V and 4 bases from J; bases unmatched to any gene: 7. The CDR3 sequence is 16 residues long. In nucleotides, the CDR3 is TGCGCCAGCAGCTTGGACCTGGCTAGCGGATACAATGAGCAGTTCTTC. Residues: CASSLDLASGYNEQFF.

The chain couples TRBV21-1 to TRBJ2-3. TRBV21-1 is marked as a pseudogene. The CDR3 has 12 residues. CDR3 amino acids: CASKVFDDTQYF. In nucleotides, the CDR3 is TGTGCCAGCAAGGTCTTCGACGATACGCAGTATTTT.

This chain links TRBV6-6 with TRBJ2-3; 12 bases fit TRBD2. This CDR3 contains 13 residues. The V gene's germline CDR1 is MNHNY and CDR2 SVGAGI (reference sequence). V dropped 5 bases and J dropped 11; count of bases not matched to a gene: 5. DNA for the CDR3: TGTGCCAGCAGTACAGGACTAGCGGGGATGCAGTATTTT. Translating it yields CASSTGLAGMQYF.

The V and J genes are TRBV10-3 and TRBJ1-5; the D gene is possibly TRBD1 (6 bases). The germline V gene encodes CDR1 ENHRY and CDR2 SYGVKD. V lost 0 bases and J 8 bases, leaving 14 bases between the germline ends. CDR3 size: 15 residues. Here the CDR3 DNA reads TGTGCCATCAGTGAGTCGCGACAGGTAGTGGAGCCCCAGCATTTT. Translation gives CAISESRQVVEPQHF.

The V and J genes are TRBV4-3 and TRBJ1-4; no firm D call. Germline V gene data show CDR1 as LGHNA and CDR2 as YSLEER. CDR3 length equals 14 residues. Deletions cut 3 bases from V and 8 bases from J, with 13 bases between. The CDR3 here is CASSHAGGEEKLFF. The CDR3 DNA sequence: TGCGCCAGCAGCCATGCGGGCGGGGAGGAAAAACTGTTTTTT.

This chain links TRBV7-9 with TRBJ1-1, with 9 bases identical to TRBD1. CDR3 length: 12 amino acids. The germline gives CDR1 SEHNR, CDR2 FQNEAQ (reference sequence). Unmatched junction bases numbered 6, after V lost 4 bases and J lost 12 bases. CDR3 coding DNA: TGTGCCAGCAGCTGGGAGGACAGGGGATCTTTCTTT. Translated, it gives CASSWEDRGSFF.

The chain is built from TRBV29-1 and TRBJ1-2; D gene unclear. The CDR3 is 11 residues long. Germline lookup yields CDR1 SQVTM and CDR2 ANQGSEA. V was clipped by 7 bases and J by 4 bases, with 10 bases between them. In nucleotides, the CDR3 is TGCAGCGCTCTGCTCATCTATGGCTACACCTTC. Protein product: CSALLIYGYTF.

Ten or more counts support this clonotype. The chain links TRBV5-4 to TRBJ1-6; maybe TRBD1 (6 bases). Germline-derived CDR1 and CDR2 are SGHNT and YYREEE (reference sequence). V lost 4 bases to trimming and J lost 7 bases, with 18 bases between them. The CDR3 contains 16 residues. CDR3 DNA sequence: TGTGCCAGCAGCCCCGGACAGCGCGAGAAGAATTCACCCCTCCACTTT. Residues: CASSPGQREKNSPLHF.

This chain joins TRBV27 and TRBJ2-6, with D perhaps TRBD1 (6 bases). Per germline, CDR1 MNHEY and CDR2 SMNVEV (reference sequence). Trimming stripped 4 bases from V and 2 bases from J, with 9 bases between. This CDR3 has 15 residues. The DNA for the CDR3 is TGTGCCAGCAGTTCCGAGGGGGCTGGGGCCAACGTCCTGACTTTC. Translating it yields CASSSEGAGANVLTF.

The chain joins TRBV6-6 to TRBJ1-1; TRBD1 is a possible D gene (5 bases). The CDR3 is 16 residues long. With 1 base removed from V and 5 bases from J, the gap between germline ends came to 17 bases. Per the germline V gene, CDR1 is MNHNY and CDR2 is SVGAGI (reference sequence). CDR3 bases: TGTGCCAGCAGTTACTTGGGTCCCAGGGAGGGGACTGAAGCTTTCTTT. It translates to CASSYLGPREGTEAFF.

This clonotype was recorded only once. The chain couples TRBV15 to TRBJ2-5; 8 nucleotides agree with TRBD2. This CDR3 comprises 14 residues. The germline V gene has CDR1 LNHNV and CDR2 YYDKDF (reference sequence). The V and J ends lost 5 bases and 2 bases, in that order; junction bases with no gene match: 4. The CDR3 reads CATSGSGGQETQYF. The CDR3 nucleotides are TGTGCCACCAGCGGGAGCGGGGGACAAGAGACCCAGTACTTC.

V is TRBV5-4 and J is TRBJ2-2; 9 positions match TRBD1. Germline V CDR1 and CDR2: SGHNT, YYREEE (reference sequence). V was clipped by 4 bases and J by 5 bases; unmatched bases: 6. The CDR3 contains 15 residues. The CDR3 is CASSVGQGITGELFF. The DNA for the CDR3 is TGTGCCAGCAGCGTGGGACAGGGTATTACCGGGGAGCTGTTTTTT.

The CDR3 is CASSFTGKRETQYF. Written as DNA, the CDR3 is TGTGCCAGCAGTTTTACAGGCAAGCGGGAGACCCAGTACTTC. The chain is built from TRBV12-3 or TRBV12-4 and TRBJ2-5; D tentatively reads TRBD1 or TRBD2 (5 bases each). The CDR3 is 14 residues long. Deletions cut 3 bases from V and 5 bases from J, with 13 bases between.

The chain links TRBV9 to TRBJ2-3; weak D call: TRBD2 (5 bases). This CDR3 region has 16 residues. Trimming stripped 0 bases from V and 3 bases from J, with 14 bases between. Per germline, CDR1 SGDLS and CDR2 YYNGEE. Here the CDR3 DNA reads TGTGCCAGCAGCGTAGGCGGTTCTGAGGGAACAGATACGCAGTATTTT. Its protein is CASSVGGSEGTDTQYF.

The rearrangement joins TRBV10-3 to TRBJ1-2; a weak D match, TRBD1 (5 bases). The CDR3 is 15 residues long. The germline V gene encodes CDR1 ENHRY and CDR2 SYGVKD. V was clipped by 0 bases and J by 0 bases, with 8 bases between them. DNA of the CDR3: TGTGCCATCAGTGAGTCGGGGGGGGCTAACTATGGCTACACCTTC. Protein: CAISESGGANYGYTF.